Following are 25 T cell receptor beta chains from one sample sequenced in a study of beta chain features in type 1 diabetes. Every bit of the isolated RNA underwent reverse transcription, so sequencing read expressed TCRB transcripts. The method was immunoSEQ multiplex PCR; TCRdb's version includes in-frame clones alone and lacks a portion of them. The sample shows a few hundred thousand clones, over 10% of them seen only once. The specimen was naive CD4+ T cells from blood. These receptors were obtained from a man between 18 and 29 years old in good health.

The chain is built from TRBV30 and TRBJ2-3; tentative D call: TRBD1 (6 bases). From germline, CDR1 is GTSNPN and CDR2 SVGIG (reference sequence). Trimming stripped 4 bases from V and 0 bases from J, with 17 bases between. The length of the CDR3 is 16 residues. CDR3 nucleotide sequence: TGTGCCTGGACCTCCCGGGACAAGATTAGCACAGATACGCAGTATTTT. This gives the protein CAWTSRDKISTDTQYF.

The rearrangement links TRBV14 to TRBJ2-1; the match to TRBD2 covers 9 bases. The ends lost 0 bases at V and 8 bases at J; junction bases unmatched: 5. Germline loops: CDR1 SGHDN, CDR2 FVKESK. CDR3 length: 15 amino acids. CDR3 in amino acids: CASSQDTSGSDEQFF. The CDR3 DNA follows: TGTGCCAGCAGCCAAGACACTAGCGGGTCGGATGAGCAGTTCTTC.

This clone has a handful of counts. The chain joins TRBV7-9 to TRBJ1-1; TRBD1 might be the D (6 bases). This CDR3 is built from 14 residues. Germline V gene lookup returns CDR1 SEHNR and CDR2 FQNEAQ (reference sequence). The V and J ends lost 4 bases and 4 bases respectively, with 13 bases between them. The DNA of the CDR3 is TGTGCCAGCAGCTCCCAGGGGTACGGCACTGAAGCTTTCTTT. Translating gives CASSSQGYGTEAFF.

The CDR3 sequence is CASSEGRVTGELFF. CDR3 coding DNA: TGTGCCAGCAGCGAAGGGCGGGTTACCGGGGAGCTGTTTTTT. The rearrangement joins TRBV7-2 to TRBJ2-2; the D gene is possibly TRBD2 (5 bases). Trimming cost V 5 bases and J 5 bases, with 12 bases left between them. This CDR3 is built from 14 residues. CDR1 and CDR2 (germline): SGHTA, FQGNSA.

A few counts support this clone. The V gene is TRBV7-2, the J gene TRBJ2-3, with unresolved D. Per germline, CDR1 SGHTA and CDR2 FQGNSA. This CDR3 comprises 15 residues. V was shortened by 4 bases and J by 4 bases, with 15 bases between the two germline ends. The CDR3 DNA follows: TGTGCCAGCAGCTCCTTAGAGATGGCGGCAGATACGCAGTATTTT. Translated: CASSSLEMAADTQYF.

This clone was counted only a few times. The chain is built from TRBV30 and TRBJ2-7, with TRBD1 matching 9 bases. Germline assignment: CDR1 GTSNPN and CDR2 SVGIG (reference sequence). Unmatched junction bases numbered 3, after V lost 0 bases and J lost 3 bases. This CDR3 contains 14 residues. The CDR3 coding sequence is TGTGCCTGGAGTGTGGACAGGGGCCTCTACGAGCAGTACTTC. Encoded protein: CAWSVDRGLYEQYF.

CDR3: CASSDSGGPYEQYF. The CDR3 DNA is TGTGCCAGCAGCGATAGCGGGGGCCCCTACGAGCAGTACTTC. The chain joins TRBV11-2 to TRBJ2-7, with TRBD2 matching over 9 bases. The CDR3 loop spans 14 amino acids. Germline values: CDR1 SGHAT, CDR2 FQNNGV. V lost 5 bases, J lost 2 bases, and 4 bases stayed unmatched.

This clone was observed a few times. This chain's CDR3 is CASSLRGSGGPYQETQYF. The DNA for the CDR3 is TGTGCCAGCAGCTTGCGGGGTAGCGGGGGCCCGTACCAAGAGACCCAGTACTTC. This chain links TRBV5-4 with TRBJ2-5, with 9 bases matching TRBD2. The CDR3 is made up of 18 amino acids. Germline loops: CDR1 SGHNT, CDR2 YYREEE (reference sequence). V was pared by 1 base and J by 0 bases, with 10 bases of the junction left unmatched. The whole variable domain, remainder taken from reference TRBV5-4 and TRBJ2-5, is ETGVTQSPTHLIKTRGQQVTLRCSSQSGHNTVSWYQQALGQGPQFIFQYYREEENGRGNFPPRFSGLQFPNYSSELNVNALELDDSALYLCASSLRGSGGPYQETQYFGPGTRLLVL.

V gene TRBV4-2 combines with J gene TRBJ2-7, with D possibly being TRBD1 (5 bases). CDR3 size: 16 residues. In germline, CDR1 is LGHNA, CDR2 YNFKEQ. Between the trimmed V and J ends, which lost 4 bases and 6 bases, there was a span of 22 bases. CDR3 nucleotides: TGTGCCAGCAGCCCCACGGTTGCAGGGCCCCTTCGCGAGCAGTACTTC. It codes for CASSPTVAGPLREQYF.

The V call is TRBV28, the J call TRBJ2-7, with 7 bases that match TRBD2. This CDR3 has 15 residues. Germline CDR1 and CDR2: MDHEN and SYDVKM. The ends lost 7 bases at V and 2 bases at J; junction bases unmatched: 11. CDR3 region: CASTQWGGGTYEQYF. The CDR3 nucleotides read TGTGCCAGCACTCAATGGGGCGGGGGTACCTACGAGCAGTACTTC.

The chain has TRBV27 and TRBJ1-2; D is undetermined. CDR3 length equals 13 residues. Trimming removed 3 bases at V and 2 bases at J, with 7 bases between. The germline gives CDR1 MNHEY, CDR2 SMNVEV (reference sequence). CDR3: CASSFTANYGYTF. DNA of the CDR3: TGTGCCAGCAGTTTTACAGCCAACTATGGCTACACCTTC.

There are a few counts of this clone. The V gene is TRBV11-2, the J gene TRBJ2-7; 8 nucleotides align to TRBD1. CDR1 is SGHAT and CDR2 is FQNNGV in the germline V gene. The junction had 7 bases not matched to a gene; V was cut back by 7 bases and J by 5 bases. There are 13 residues in the CDR3. The CDR3 region is CASTGTGVHEQYF. DNA of the CDR3: TGTGCCAGCACCGGGACAGGTGTCCACGAGCAGTACTTC.

In this sample, this clone turned up a few times. The chain has TRBV7-3 and TRBJ2-1, with D possibly being TRBD2 (6 bases). The CDR3 is made up of 13 amino acids. Looked up from germline, CDR1 is SGHTA and CDR2 is FQGTGA. Trimming removed 4 bases from V and 8 bases from J, with 12 bases in between. This chain's CDR3 is CASSSGRDDEQFF. CDR3 DNA sequence: TGTGCCAGCAGCTCCGGGCGGGATGATGAGCAGTTCTTC. Using reference TRBV7-3 and TRBJ2-1 for the parts outside the CDR3, the full variable domain is GAGVSQTPSNKVTEKGKYVELRCDPISGHTALYWYRQSLGQGPEFLIYFQGTGAADDSGLPNDRFFAVRPEGSVSTLKIQRTERGDSAVYLCASSSGRDDEQFFGPGTRLTVL.

This clone was counted only a few times. This sequence joins TRBV6-5 and TRBJ1-4; possible D gene TRBD1, 6 bases. Germline assignment: CDR1 MNHEY and CDR2 SVGAGI. V was shortened by 2 bases and J by 0 bases, with 7 bases between the two germline ends. The CDR3 loop spans 15 amino acids. The CDR3 DNA is TGTGCCAGCAGTTACAACAGGGCAACTAATGAAAAACTGTTTTTT. As protein: CASSYNRATNEKLFF.

A few counts support this clone. The chain couples TRBV6-5 to TRBJ1-5, with TRBD1 identical over 7 bases. The CDR3 consists of 14 residues. Per germline, CDR1 MNHEY and CDR2 SVGAGI. With 5 bases clipped from V and 3 bases from J, the junction kept 4 bases outside the gene matches. Here the CDR3 DNA reads TGTGCCAGCAGTGGGGGACAGTTCAATCAGCCCCAGCATTTT. Translation: CASSGGQFNQPQHF.

The table lists this clone with a few counts. V is TRBV6-6 and J is TRBJ2-3, with 8 bases lining up with TRBD2. V trimming: 3 bases; J trimming: 6 bases; junction bases outside the gene matches: 8. The germline CDR1 and CDR2 sequences are MNHNY and SVGAGI (reference sequence). The CDR3 covers 15 residues. CDR3 protein: CASSYRGGSADTQYF. The DNA for the CDR3 is TGTGCCAGCAGTTATCGCGGGGGGTCGGCCGATACGCAGTATTTT.

This clone was seen only a few times. V usage is TRBV28 and J usage is TRBJ1-6; TRBD1 matches 11 bases. Germline CDR1 is MDHEN and CDR2 is SYDVKM. The CDR3 loop spans 15 amino acids. The trim removed 6 bases at V and 9 bases at J, leaving 7 bases unmatched. The CDR3 reads CASSPGQGVRSPLHF. Here the CDR3 DNA reads TGTGCCAGCAGCCCGGGACAGGGGGTTCGTTCACCCCTCCACTTT. Complete variable domain (other parts from reference TRBV28 and TRBJ1-6): DVKVTQSSRYLVKRTGEKVFLECVQDMDHENMFWYRQDPGLGLRLIYFSYDVKMKEKGDIPEGYSVSREKKERFSLILESASTNQTSMYLCASSPGQGVRSPLHFGNGTRLTVT.

The chain couples TRBV28 to TRBJ2-7, with a possible D match to TRBD1 (5 bases). In germline, CDR1 is MDHEN, CDR2 SYDVKM. V was pared by 6 bases and J by 3 bases, with 12 bases between. The CDR3 contains 13 residues. DNA for the CDR3: TGTGCCAGCAGCCCCGGACACAACTACGAGCAGTACTTC. Protein: CASSPGHNYEQYF. The full variable domain, rest sourced from reference TRBV28 and TRBJ2-7, is DVKVTQSSRYLVKRTGEKVFLECVQDMDHENMFWYRQDPGLGLRLIYFSYDVKMKEKGDIPEGYSVSREKKERFSLILESASTNQTSMYLCASSPGHNYEQYFGPGTRLTVT.

This clone was observed a handful of times. The V call is TRBV30, the J call TRBJ2-7; D call uncertain. V lost 3 bases and J 6 bases, leaving 15 bases between the germline ends. This CDR3 has 13 residues. The germline CDR1 and CDR2 sequences are GTSNPN and SVGIG (reference sequence). CDR3 loop: CAWRLELVSEQYF. DNA for the CDR3: TGTGCCTGGAGGCTGGAGCTCGTCAGCGAGCAGTACTTC.

This clone was observed a handful of times. This chain connects TRBV18 to TRBJ2-3; 8 bases match TRBD1. Germline lookup yields CDR1 KGHSH and CDR2 LQKENI. The CDR3 is 20 amino acids. The J segment lost 2 bases and the V segment lost 8 bases, leaving 24 bases of the junction unmatched. This CDR3 reads CASVGQGSSLATPITDTQYF. For the CDR3, the DNA is TGTGCCAGCGTCGGACAGGGAAGCTCCCTAGCGACCCCGATCACAGATACGCAGTATTTT.

The chain joins TRBV10-3 to TRBJ1-1, with a weak D call TRBD1 (6 bases). The CDR3 totals 13 residues. The germline V gene has CDR1 ENHRY and CDR2 SYGVKD. Trimming cost V 10 bases and J 0 bases, with 12 bases left between them. CDR3 sequence reads: CATRQAMNTEAFF. The CDR3 bases are TGTGCCACCCGACAGGCCATGAACACTGAAGCTTTCTTT.

The chain combines TRBV5-1 with TRBJ2-3, with D perhaps matching TRBD1 (6 bases). The germline V gene has CDR1 SGHRS and CDR2 YFSETQ. V dropped 1 base and J dropped 6 bases, with 15 bases sitting between them. The CDR3 extends over 15 amino acids. CDR3 sequence: CASSLRTGSWDTQYF. CDR3 in DNA: TGCGCCAGCAGCTTGAGAACAGGGAGTTGGGATACGCAGTATTTT. The full variable domain, completed using reference TRBV5-1 and TRBJ2-3, is KAGVTQTPRYLIKTRGQQVTLSCSPISGHRSVSWYQQTPGQGLQFLFEYFSETQRNKGNFPGRFSGRQFSNSRSEMNVSTLELGDSALYLCASSLRTGSWDTQYFGPGTRLTVL.

V is TRBV28 and J is TRBJ2-2; TRBD2 matches at 7 bases. The germline CDR1 and CDR2 sequences are MDHEN and SYDVKM. The CDR3 extends over 16 amino acids. V lost 2 bases and J lost 4; bases outside the gene matches: 7. In DNA form, the CDR3 reads TGTGCCAGCAGTTTACTTCGGGGAGGGATCACCGGGGAGCTGTTTTTT. Amino acid sequence: CASSLLRGGITGELFF.

In its sample, this clone was seen once. The chain recombines TRBV18 with TRBJ2-5; 13 bases line up with TRBD2. Trimming at V came to 6 bases and at J to 5 bases, leaving 6 bases not matched to a gene. Germline V gives CDR1 KGHSH, CDR2 LQKENI. CDR3 size: 15 residues. CDR3 nucleotides: TGTGCCAGCTCTCCTGGGACTAGCGGGGTGGAGACCCAGTACTTC. It translates to CASSPGTSGVETQYF.

This clone was counted between two and nine times. The genes are TRBV9 and TRBJ1-3; D uncertain. The V and J ends lost 4 bases and 2 bases respectively, with 16 bases between them. The CDR3 sequence is 16 residues long. CDR1 and CDR2 (germline): SGDLS, YYNGEE. The CDR3 nucleotides are TGTGCCAGCAGCTTTCTCAGCAGGATTACTGGAAACACCATATATTTT. This gives the protein CASSFLSRITGNTIYF.